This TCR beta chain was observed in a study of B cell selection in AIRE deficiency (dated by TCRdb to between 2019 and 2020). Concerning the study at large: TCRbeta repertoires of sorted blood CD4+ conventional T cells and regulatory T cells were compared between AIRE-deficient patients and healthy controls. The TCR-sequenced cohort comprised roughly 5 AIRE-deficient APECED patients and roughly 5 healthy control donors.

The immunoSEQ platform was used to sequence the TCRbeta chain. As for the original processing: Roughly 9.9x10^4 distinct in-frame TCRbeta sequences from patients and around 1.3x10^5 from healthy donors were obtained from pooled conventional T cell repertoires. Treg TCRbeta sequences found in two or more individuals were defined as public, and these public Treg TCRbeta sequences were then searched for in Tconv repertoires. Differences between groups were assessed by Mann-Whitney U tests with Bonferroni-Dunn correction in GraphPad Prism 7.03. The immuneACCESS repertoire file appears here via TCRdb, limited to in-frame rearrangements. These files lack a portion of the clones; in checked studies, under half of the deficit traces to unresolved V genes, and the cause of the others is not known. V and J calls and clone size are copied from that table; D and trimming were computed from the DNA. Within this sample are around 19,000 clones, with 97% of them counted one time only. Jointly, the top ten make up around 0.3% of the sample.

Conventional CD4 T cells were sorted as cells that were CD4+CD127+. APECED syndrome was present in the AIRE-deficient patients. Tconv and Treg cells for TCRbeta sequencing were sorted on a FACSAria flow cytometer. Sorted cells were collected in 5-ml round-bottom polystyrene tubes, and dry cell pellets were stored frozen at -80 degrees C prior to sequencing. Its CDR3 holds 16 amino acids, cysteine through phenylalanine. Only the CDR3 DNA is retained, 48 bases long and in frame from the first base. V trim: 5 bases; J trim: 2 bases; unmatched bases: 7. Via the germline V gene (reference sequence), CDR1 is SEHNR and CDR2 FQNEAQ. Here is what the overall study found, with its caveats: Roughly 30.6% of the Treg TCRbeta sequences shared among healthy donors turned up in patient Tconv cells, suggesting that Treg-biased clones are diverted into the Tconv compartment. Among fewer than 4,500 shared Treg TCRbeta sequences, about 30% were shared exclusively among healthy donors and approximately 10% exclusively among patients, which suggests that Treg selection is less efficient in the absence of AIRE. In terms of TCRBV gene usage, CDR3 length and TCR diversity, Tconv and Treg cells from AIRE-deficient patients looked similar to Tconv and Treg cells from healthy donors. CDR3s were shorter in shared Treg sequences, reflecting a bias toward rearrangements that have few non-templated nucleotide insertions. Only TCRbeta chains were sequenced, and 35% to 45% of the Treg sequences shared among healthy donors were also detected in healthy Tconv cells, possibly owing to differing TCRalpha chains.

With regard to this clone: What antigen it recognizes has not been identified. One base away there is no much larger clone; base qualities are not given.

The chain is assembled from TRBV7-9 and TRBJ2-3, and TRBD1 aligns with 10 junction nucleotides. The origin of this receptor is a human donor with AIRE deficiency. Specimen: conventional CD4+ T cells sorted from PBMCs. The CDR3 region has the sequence CASSAWDRGNTDTQYF. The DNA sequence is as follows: TGTGCCAGCAGCGCCTGGGACAGGGGAAACACAGATACGCAGTATTTT.